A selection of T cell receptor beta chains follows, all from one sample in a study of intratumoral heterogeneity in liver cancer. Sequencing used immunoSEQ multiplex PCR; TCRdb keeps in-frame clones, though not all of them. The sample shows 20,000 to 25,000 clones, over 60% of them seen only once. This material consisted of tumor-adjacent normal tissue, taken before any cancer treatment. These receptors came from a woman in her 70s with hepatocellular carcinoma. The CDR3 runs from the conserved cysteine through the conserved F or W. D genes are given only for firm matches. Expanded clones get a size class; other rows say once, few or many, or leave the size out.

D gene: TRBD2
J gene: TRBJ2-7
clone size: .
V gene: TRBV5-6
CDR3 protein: CASSESSGTSQYF
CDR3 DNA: TGTGCCAGCAGCGAGTCATCCGGGACTAGCCAGTACTTC

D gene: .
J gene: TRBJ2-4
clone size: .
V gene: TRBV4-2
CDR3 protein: CASSQGNGKNIQYF
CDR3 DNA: TGTGCCAGCAGCCAAGGGAATGGCAAAAACATTCAGTACTTC

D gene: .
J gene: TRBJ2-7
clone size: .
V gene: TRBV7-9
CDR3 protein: CASSSTSGSYEQYF
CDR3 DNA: TGTGCCAGCAGCTCCACAAGTGGATCCTACGAGCAGTACTTC

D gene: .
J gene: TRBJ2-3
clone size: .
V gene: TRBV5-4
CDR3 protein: CASSFRMPSTDTQYF
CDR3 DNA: TGTGCCAGCAGCTTCCGGATGCCTAGCACAGATACGCAGTATTTT

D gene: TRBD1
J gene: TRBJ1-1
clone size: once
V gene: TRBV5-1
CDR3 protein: CASSLGLRGQSEAFF
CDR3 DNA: TGCGCCAGCAGCTTGGGCCTAAGGGGACAGAGTGAAGCTTTCTTT

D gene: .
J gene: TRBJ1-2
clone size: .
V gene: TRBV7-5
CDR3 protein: CARTCTTGDYGYTF
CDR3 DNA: TGTGCCAGAACCTGCACGACAGGGGACTATGGCTACACCTTC

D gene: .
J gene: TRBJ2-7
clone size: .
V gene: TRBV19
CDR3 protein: CASSYNGQRRDEQYF
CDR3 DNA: TGTGCCAGTAGTTATAACGGACAGCGGAGGGACGAGCAGTACTTC

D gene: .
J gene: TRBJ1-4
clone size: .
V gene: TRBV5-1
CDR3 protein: CASSSGHRSEKLFF
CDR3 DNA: TGCGCCAGCAGCTCTGGACACAGATCTGAAAAACTGTTTTTT

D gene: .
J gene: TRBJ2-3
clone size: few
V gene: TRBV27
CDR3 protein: CASRGNRKTDTQYF
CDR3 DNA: TGTGCCAGCAGAGGTAACAGGAAAACAGATACGCAGTATTTT

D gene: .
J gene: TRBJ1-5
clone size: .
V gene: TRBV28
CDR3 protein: CATERGGNQPQHF
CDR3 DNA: TGTGCCACAGAAAGGGGTGGTAATCAGCCCCAGCATTTT

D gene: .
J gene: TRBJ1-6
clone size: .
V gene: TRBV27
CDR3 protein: CASRSPSSYNSPLHF
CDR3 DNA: TGTGCCAGCAGATCCCCCAGCTCCTATAATTCACCCCTCCACTTT

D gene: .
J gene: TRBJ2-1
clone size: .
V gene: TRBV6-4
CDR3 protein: CASSEEGDGTYNEQFF
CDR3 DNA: TGTGCCAGCAGTGAGGAAGGGGATGGGACCTACAATGAGCAGTTCTTC

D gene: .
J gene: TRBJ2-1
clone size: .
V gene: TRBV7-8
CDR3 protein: CASSSTGAWGYNEQFF
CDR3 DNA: TGTGCCAGCAGCTCGACCGGAGCTTGGGGCTACAATGAGCAGTTCTTC

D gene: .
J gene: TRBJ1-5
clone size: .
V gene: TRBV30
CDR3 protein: CAWRPTGLPNQPQHF
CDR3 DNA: TGTGCCTGGAGACCAACGGGACTGCCCAATCAGCCCCAGCATTTT

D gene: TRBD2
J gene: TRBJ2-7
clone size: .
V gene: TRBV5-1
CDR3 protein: CASSSGLAGVKYEQYF
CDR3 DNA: TGCGCCAGCAGCTCCGGACTAGCGGGAGTCAAGTACGAGCAGTACTTC

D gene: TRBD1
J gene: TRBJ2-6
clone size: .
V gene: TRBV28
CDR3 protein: CASSSQGAGANVLTF
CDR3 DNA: TGTGCCAGCAGTTCACAGGGGGCTGGGGCCAACGTCCTGACTTTC

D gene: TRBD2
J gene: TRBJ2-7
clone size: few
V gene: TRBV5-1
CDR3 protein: CASSPVSGSSYEQYF
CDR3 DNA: TGCGCCAGCAGCCCCGTAAGCGGGAGCTCCTACGAGCAGTACTTC

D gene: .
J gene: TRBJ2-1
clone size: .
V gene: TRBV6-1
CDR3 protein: CASSENGRGHLF
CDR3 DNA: TGTGCCAGCAGTGAAAATGGGAGAGGGCACCTCTTC

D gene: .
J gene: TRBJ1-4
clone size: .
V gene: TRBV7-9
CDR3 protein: CASSLAQGGTNEKLFF
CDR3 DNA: TGTGCCAGCAGCTTAGCGCAGGGAGGAACTAATGAAAAACTGTTTTTT

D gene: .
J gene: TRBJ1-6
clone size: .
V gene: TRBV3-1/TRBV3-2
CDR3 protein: CASSQNQVESPLHF
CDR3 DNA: TGTGCCAGCAGCCAAAATCAGGTCGAGTCACCCCTCCACTTT

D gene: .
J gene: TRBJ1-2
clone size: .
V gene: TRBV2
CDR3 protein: CASRRTEYTF
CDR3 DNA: TGTGCCAGCAGACGGACAGAGTACACCTTC

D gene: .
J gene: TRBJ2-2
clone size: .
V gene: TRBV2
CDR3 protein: CASTWTNTGELFF
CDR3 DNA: TGTGCCAGCACCTGGACCAACACCGGGGAGCTGTTTTTT

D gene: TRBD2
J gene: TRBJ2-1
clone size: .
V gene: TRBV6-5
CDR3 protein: CASSRPGLEQFF
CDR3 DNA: TGTGCCAGCAGCCGGCCGGGACTAGAGCAGTTCTTC

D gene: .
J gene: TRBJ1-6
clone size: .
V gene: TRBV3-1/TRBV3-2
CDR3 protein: CASSQGANNSPLHF
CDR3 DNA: TGTGCCAGCAGCCAAGGGGCGAATAATTCACCCCTCCACTTT

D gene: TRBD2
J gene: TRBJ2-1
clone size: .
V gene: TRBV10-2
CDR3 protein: CASREETSGLNEQFF
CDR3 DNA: TGCGCCAGCAGGGAGGAGACTAGCGGCCTCAATGAGCAGTTCTTC

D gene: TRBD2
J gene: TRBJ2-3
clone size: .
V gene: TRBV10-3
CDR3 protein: CAISDAGGPGDTQYF
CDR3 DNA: TGTGCCATCAGTGACGCGGGAGGGCCAGGGGATACGCAGTATTTT

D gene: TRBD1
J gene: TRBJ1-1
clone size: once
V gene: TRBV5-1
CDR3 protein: CASSYNPGQGRFEAFF
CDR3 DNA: TGCGCCAGCAGCTATAATCCGGGACAGGGGAGATTTGAAGCTTTCTTT

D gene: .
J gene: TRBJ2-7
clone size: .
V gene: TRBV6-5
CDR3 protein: CASSYLAFSYEQYF
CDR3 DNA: TGTGCCAGCAGTTACCTAGCGTTCTCCTACGAGCAGTACTTC

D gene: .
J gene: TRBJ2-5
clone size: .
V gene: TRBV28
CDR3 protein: CASSQGPTRGPGETQYF
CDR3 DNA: TGTGCCAGCAGTCAAGGGCCCACCAGGGGTCCGGGGGAGACCCAGTACTTC

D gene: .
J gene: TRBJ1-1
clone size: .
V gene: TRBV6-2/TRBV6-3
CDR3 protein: CASSYSGSQGEAFF
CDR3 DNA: TGTGCCAGCAGTTACTCGGGTTCGCAGGGTGAAGCTTTCTTT

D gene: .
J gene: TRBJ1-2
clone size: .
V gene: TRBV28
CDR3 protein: CASSLGGSNYGYTF
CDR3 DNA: TGTGCCAGCAGTTTGGGGGGCAGTAACTATGGCTACACCTTC

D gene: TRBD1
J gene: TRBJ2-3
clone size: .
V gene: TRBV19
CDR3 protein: CASSDRGSYSDTQYF
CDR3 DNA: TGTGCCAGTAGCGACAGGGGGAGCTATTCAGATACGCAGTATTTT

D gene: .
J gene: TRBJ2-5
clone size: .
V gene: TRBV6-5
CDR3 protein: CASSTQAETQYF
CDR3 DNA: TGTGCCAGCAGTACGCAGGCAGAGACCCAGTACTTC

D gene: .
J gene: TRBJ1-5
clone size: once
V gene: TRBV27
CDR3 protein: CASSFPGPGDNQPQHF
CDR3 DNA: TGTGCCAGCAGTTTTCCCGGTCCGGGGGATAATCAGCCCCAGCATTTT

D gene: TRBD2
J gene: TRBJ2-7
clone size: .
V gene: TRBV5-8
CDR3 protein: CASSFRTGGMTEQYF
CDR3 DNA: TGTGCCAGCAGCTTTCGAACGGGAGGGATGACCGAGCAGTACTTC

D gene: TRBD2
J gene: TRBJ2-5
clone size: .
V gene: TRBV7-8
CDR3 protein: CASSLRAGGSQGTQYF
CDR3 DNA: TGTGCCAGCAGCTTAAGGGCGGGAGGGTCCCAAGGGACCCAGTACTTC

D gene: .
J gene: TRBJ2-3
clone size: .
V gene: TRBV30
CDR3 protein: CAWSVQNLADTQYF
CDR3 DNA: TGTGCCTGGAGTGTCCAGAACCTCGCAGATACGCAGTATTTT

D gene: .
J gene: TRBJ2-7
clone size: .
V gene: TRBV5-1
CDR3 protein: CASSLVSGVGEQYF
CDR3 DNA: TGCGCCAGCAGCTTGGTTTCAGGGGTCGGCGAGCAGTACTTC

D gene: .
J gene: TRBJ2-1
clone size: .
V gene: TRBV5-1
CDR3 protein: CASSTGLSGYNEQFF
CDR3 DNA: TGCGCCAGCAGCACGGGGCTCTCGGGGTACAATGAGCAGTTCTTC

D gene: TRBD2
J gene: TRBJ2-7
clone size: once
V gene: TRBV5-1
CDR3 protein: CASGVGEGYEQYF
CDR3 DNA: TGCGCCAGCGGAGTAGGGGAGGGTTACGAGCAGTACTTC

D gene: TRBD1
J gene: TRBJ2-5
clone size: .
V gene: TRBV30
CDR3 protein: CAWIHRGGQETQYF
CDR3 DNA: TGTGCCTGGATTCACAGGGGCGGGCAAGAGACCCAGTACTTC

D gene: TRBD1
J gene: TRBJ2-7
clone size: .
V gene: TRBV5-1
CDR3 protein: CASSLSTGGSYEQYF
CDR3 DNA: TGCGCCAGCAGCTTGTCTACAGGGGGATCCTACGAGCAGTACTTC